The 20 T cell receptor beta chains given below trace back to one sample, sequenced in a study of cytomegalovirus exposure and HLA in healthy donors (dated by TCRdb to the late 2010s). Libraries came from the immunoSEQ multiplex PCR assay. In TCRdb, the immuneACCESS table is reduced to in-frame sequences with V and J assigned. These tables do not hold every clone; where another copy was compared, an unresolved V gene accounts for under half, and the others remain unexplained. This sample holds 55,000 to 70,000 clones; over 75% were observed only once. The ten largest clones capture 2.2% of the sample. Sequencing was carried out using PBMCs. The receptor set was obtained from a young woman in good health and CMV-seronegative.

The CDR3 coding sequence is TGTGCCAGCAGTGATAGGGGTGAAAAACTGTTTTTT. It codes for CASSDRGEKLFF. The rearrangement links TRBV6-1 to TRBJ1-4; tentatively, D is TRBD1 (5 bases). The V gene's germline CDR1 is MNHNS and CDR2 SASEGT. This CDR3 contains 12 residues. V shed 3 bases and J shed 7 bases, with 6 bases lying between them.

V gene TRBV29-1 combines with J gene TRBJ1-1, with D unclear. The V gene's germline CDR1 is SQVTM and CDR2 ANQGSEA. Trimming shortened V by 2 bases and J by 1 base, and 11 bases separated the two germline ends. The CDR3 is 14 residues long. The CDR3 reads CSVEFPNWNTEAFF. For the CDR3, the DNA is TGCAGCGTTGAATTTCCGAACTGGAACACTGAAGCTTTCTTT.

The rearrangement uses TRBV6-5 and TRBJ1-1; D perhaps matches TRBD1 (5 bases). The CDR3 contains 15 residues. Between the trimmed V and J ends, which lost 2 bases and 1 base, there was a span of 11 bases. The V gene's germline CDR1 is MNHEY and CDR2 SVGAGI. CDR3 protein: CASSYSGGGNTEAFF. Written as DNA, the CDR3 is TGTGCCAGCAGTTACAGCGGGGGAGGGAACACTGAAGCTTTCTTT.

Only one count was recorded for this clone. This chain uses TRBV5-1 with TRBJ2-5; the match to TRBD2 covers 11 bases. V shed 2 bases and J 2 bases; nucleotides not matched to a gene: 2. The CDR3 extends over 15 amino acids. Germline CDR1 is SGHRS and CDR2 is YFSETQ. The CDR3 region has the DNA TGCGCCAGCAGCTTTAGCGGGAGGGGTCAAGAGACCCAGTACTTC. Translated: CASSFSGRGQETQYF.

The V call is TRBV29-1, the J call TRBJ2-5; the D gene is possibly TRBD2 (5 bases). The V end was cut by 6 bases, the J end by 1 base, with 12 bases between. This CDR3 comprises 13 residues. In germline, CDR1 is SQVTM, CDR2 ANQGSEA. CDR3 sequence reads: CSVGNRGQETQYF. DNA for the CDR3: TGCAGCGTCGGGAACCGTGGCCAAGAGACCCAGTACTTC.

The rearrangement links TRBV15 to TRBJ2-1; a weak D match, TRBD2 (6 bases). The CDR3 sequence is 15 residues long. Germline lookup yields CDR1 LNHNV and CDR2 YYDKDF (reference sequence). V shed 0 bases and J shed 4 bases, with 10 bases lying between them. This CDR3 is CATSREGSGYNEQFF. CDR3 coding DNA: TGTGCCACCAGCAGAGAAGGTAGCGGATACAATGAGCAGTTCTTC.

This chain connects TRBV5-1 to TRBJ2-3; TRBD1 matches at 10 bases. The CDR3 totals 14 residues. After removal of 4 bases from V and 5 bases from J, the junction contained 4 bases not matched to a gene. The V gene's germline CDR1 is SGHRS and CDR2 YFSETQ. The CDR3: CASSLTGGRDTQYF. The DNA of the CDR3 is TGCGCCAGCAGCCTGACAGGGGGCAGAGATACGCAGTATTTT.

The chain combines TRBV27 with TRBJ2-2; D might be TRBD1 (7 bases). This CDR3 is 15 amino acids long. Trimming cost V 6 bases and J 4 bases, with 15 bases left between them. The germline V gene encodes CDR1 MNHEY and CDR2 SMNVEV (reference sequence). The CDR3 DNA is TGTGCCAGCAGGCGGGACAGCGGAGGCACCGGGGAGCTGTTTTTT. It specifies CASRRDSGGTGELFF.

This clone was picked up a small number of times. The chain links TRBV5-1 to TRBJ2-7; weak D call: TRBD2 (6 bases). The CDR3 has 13 amino acids. Germline CDR1 SGHRS, CDR2 YFSETQ. V lost 4 bases and J lost 4, with 12 bases in between. The CDR3 DNA reads TGCGCCAGCAGCCCGGGCGGAGGGTACGAGCAGTACTTC. This encodes CASSPGGGYEQYF.

The J gene is TRBJ1-1, the V gene TRBV2; 7 bases agree with TRBD1. CDR3 length: 14 residues. Per germline, CDR1 SNHLY and CDR2 FYNNEI. With 5 bases clipped from V and 4 bases from J, the junction kept 7 bases outside the gene matches. The chain's CDR3 is CASSREAGGTEAFF. The CDR3 DNA sequence: TGTGCCAGCAGTCGAGAGGCAGGGGGCACTGAAGCTTTCTTT.

J is TRBJ2-1 and V is TRBV6-5; no firm D call. V lost 11 bases, J lost 5 bases, and 16 bases lay in between. Germline loops: CDR1 MNHEY, CDR2 SVGAGI. There are 13 residues in the CDR3. The CDR3 is CAATEQNNNEQFF. The CDR3 DNA sequence: TGTGCCGCCACGGAACAGAACAACAATGAGCAGTTCTTC.

The V and J genes are TRBV27 and TRBJ2-2; a weak D match, TRBD2 (6 bases). V was shortened by 5 bases and J by 4 bases, with 14 bases between the two germline ends. Germline CDR1 and CDR2: MNHEY and SMNVEV (reference sequence). The CDR3 sequence is 15 residues long. The CDR3 DNA is TGTGCCAGCAGTCCTAGCATCGGGGGCACCGGGGAGCTGTTTTTT. Its protein is CASSPSIGGTGELFF.

The chain links TRBV10-3 to TRBJ2-7; 9 bases line up with TRBD1. The germline V gene encodes CDR1 ENHRY and CDR2 SYGVKD. The CDR3 spans 14 residues. V trimming: 5 bases; J trimming: 3 bases; junction bases outside the gene matches: 5. Here the CDR3 DNA reads TGTGCCATCAGTCCCGGGACAGGGTTCTACGAGCAGTACTTC. It encodes CAISPGTGFYEQYF.

CDR3 in DNA: TGTGCCAGCAGCTTAGATTCAGGGAGCAATCAGCCCCAGCATTTT. It encodes CASSLDSGSNQPQHF. The rearrangement uses TRBV11-3 and TRBJ1-5, with D possibly matching TRBD1 (5 bases). This CDR3 contains 15 residues. Looked up from germline, CDR1 is SGHNT and CDR2 is YENEEA. V was clipped by 0 bases and J by 1 base, with 7 bases between them.

The J gene is TRBJ1-2, the V gene TRBV9, with TRBD1 identical over 10 bases. Germline assignment: CDR1 SGDLS and CDR2 YYNGEE. The V and J ends lost 3 bases and 5 bases, in that order; junction bases with no gene match: 4. This CDR3 has 14 amino acids. This CDR3 reads CASSARQGAYGYTF. In nucleotides, the CDR3 is TGTGCCAGCAGCGCTAGACAGGGGGCTTATGGCTACACCTTC.

The chain has TRBV15 and TRBJ2-7, with D tentatively TRBD2 (6 bases). V lost 1 base and J lost 4, with 14 bases in between. This CDR3 is built from 15 residues. Per the germline V gene, CDR1 is LNHNV and CDR2 is YYDKDF (reference sequence). The CDR3 loop reads CATSRGGDWPYEQYF. In nucleotides, the CDR3 is TGTGCCACCAGCAGAGGTGGGGACTGGCCGTACGAGCAGTACTTC.

This clone was found once. The J gene is TRBJ2-3, the V gene TRBV5-1, with TRBD2 matching 9 bases. This CDR3 region has 15 residues. Germline CDR1 is SGHRS and CDR2 is YFSETQ. Germline trimming cut 0 bases from V and 2 bases from J; bases unmatched to any gene: 1. This CDR3 reads CASSLASGATDTQYF. For the CDR3, the DNA is TGCGCCAGCAGCTTGGCTAGCGGGGCCACAGATACGCAGTATTTT.

The chain recombines TRBV10-3 with TRBJ2-2, with a possible D match to TRBD1 (6 bases). Germline CDR1 reads ENHRY; CDR2 reads SYGVKD. CDR3 length equals 16 residues. Between the trimmed V and J ends, which lost 0 bases and 7 bases, there was a span of 15 bases. The CDR3 sequence: CAISESEGGRRGELFF. CDR3 nucleotides: TGTGCCATCAGTGAGTCGGAAGGGGGAAGACGCGGGGAGCTGTTTTTT.

Relative to its sample, this clone is medium-sized. This chain connects TRBV7-3 to TRBJ1-2; 8 bases fit TRBD1. Looked up from germline, CDR1 is SGHTA and CDR2 is FQGTGA. CDR3 length: 16 residues. Unmatched junction bases numbered 13, after V lost 2 bases and J lost 8 bases. The CDR3 DNA follows: TGTGCCAGCAGCTTATTTCAGCACGGGACAGGCGGCGGCTACACCTTC. It encodes CASSLFQHGTGGGYTF.

The chain links TRBV6-1 to TRBJ2-6; 9 bases match TRBD1. Germline lookup yields CDR1 MNHNS and CDR2 SASEGT. This CDR3 is built from 16 residues. V lost 6 bases and J lost 4; bases outside the gene matches: 7. The CDR3 DNA sequence: TGTGCCAGCAGCGAACAGGGGGCGGGCGGGGCCAACGTCCTGACTTTC. This codes for CASSEQGAGGANVLTF.